These 8 T cell receptor beta chains were sequenced from one sample in a study of cytomegalovirus exposure and HLA in healthy donors. Measured with immunoSEQ multiplex PCR; TCRdb has only the in-frame clones, and not every one. This table holds 100,000 to 120,000 clones, around 90% found once. Sequencing was performed on PBMCs. All receptors come from a woman between 18 and 30 years old in good health and CMV-seronegative.

The chain carries TRBV7-9 and TRBJ1-5, with 8 bases identical to TRBD1. Losses at the gene ends were 5 bases for V and 3 bases for J; bases not matched to a gene: 6. Germline CDR1 reads SEHNR; CDR2 reads FQNEAQ (reference sequence). CDR3 length equals 15 residues. CDR3 coding DNA: TGTGCCAGCAGCACGGACAGGGAATCCAATCAGCCCCAGCATTTT. This encodes CASSTDRESNQPQHF.

V and J are TRBV19 and TRBJ2-7, with D perhaps TRBD1 (7 bases). Germline V gene sequence: CDR1 LNHDA, CDR2 SQIVND (reference sequence). The CDR3 consists of 14 residues. The germline V and J ends were trimmed by 10 bases and 5 bases, with 21 bases remaining between them. CDR3 in DNA: TGTGCCATCTCTCGCCAGGGGGGTCGCGACGAGCAGTACTTC. Protein product: CAISRQGGRDEQYF.

The chain joins TRBV29-1 to TRBJ2-7; TRBD1 might be the D (5 bases). The CDR3 contains 15 residues. Germline V gene sequence: CDR1 SQVTM, CDR2 ANQGSEA. The germline V and J ends were trimmed by 5 bases and 6 bases, with 23 bases remaining between them. The DNA of the CDR3 is TGCAGCGTTATCGCCCCAGGGTACCATGGCGCCGAGCAGTACTTC. This sequence encodes CSVIAPGYHGAEQYF.

This chain's CDR3 is CATSSRKSYEQYF. CDR3 coding DNA: TGTGCCACCAGCAGTAGAAAGTCCTACGAGCAGTACTTC. This chain links TRBV15 with TRBJ2-7; D is unclear. The CDR3 loop spans 13 amino acids. CDR1 LNHNV and CDR2 YYDKDF come from the germline V gene (reference sequence). V was pared by 3 bases and J by 1 base, with 7 bases between.

This clone was observed once. The chain recombines TRBV5-4 with TRBJ2-7; 12 positions match TRBD2. Germline assignment: CDR1 SGHNT and CDR2 YYREEE (reference sequence). V dropped 2 bases and J dropped 7; count of bases not matched to a gene: 7. This CDR3 has 15 amino acids. The DNA of the CDR3 is TGTGCCAGCAGCTTAACTAGCGGGAGGATCGGGGAGCAGTACTTC. Residues: CASSLTSGRIGEQYF.

The genes are TRBV5-5 and TRBJ1-2; no firm D call. V lost 4 bases to trimming and J lost 5 bases, with 12 bases between them. Germline V gene lookup returns CDR1 SGHKS and CDR2 YYEKEE (reference sequence). CDR3 size: 13 residues. The CDR3, as DNA: TGTGCCAGCAGCGAGGGTTTCGGGTATGGCTACACCTTC. This codes for CASSEGFGYGYTF.

The V call is TRBV29-1, the J call TRBJ1-2; TRBD1 matches 8 bases. CDR3 length equals 12 residues. Germline CDR1 SQVTM, CDR2 ANQGSEA. V lost 4 bases to trimming and J lost 10 bases; unmatched junction nucleotides: 8. CDR3 loop: CSVGGGQEVYTF. The CDR3 DNA reads TGCAGCGTTGGGGGGGGACAGGAGGTCTACACCTTC.

The genes are TRBV15 and TRBJ1-5; 7 positions match TRBD1. Germline assignment: CDR1 LNHNV and CDR2 YYDKDF (reference sequence). The CDR3 is made up of 15 amino acids. Germline trimming cut 2 bases from V and 3 bases from J; bases unmatched to any gene: 4. CDR3 sequence: CATSRPDRNNQPQHF. The CDR3 bases are TGTGCCACCAGCAGACCGGACAGGAACAATCAGCCCCAGCATTTT.